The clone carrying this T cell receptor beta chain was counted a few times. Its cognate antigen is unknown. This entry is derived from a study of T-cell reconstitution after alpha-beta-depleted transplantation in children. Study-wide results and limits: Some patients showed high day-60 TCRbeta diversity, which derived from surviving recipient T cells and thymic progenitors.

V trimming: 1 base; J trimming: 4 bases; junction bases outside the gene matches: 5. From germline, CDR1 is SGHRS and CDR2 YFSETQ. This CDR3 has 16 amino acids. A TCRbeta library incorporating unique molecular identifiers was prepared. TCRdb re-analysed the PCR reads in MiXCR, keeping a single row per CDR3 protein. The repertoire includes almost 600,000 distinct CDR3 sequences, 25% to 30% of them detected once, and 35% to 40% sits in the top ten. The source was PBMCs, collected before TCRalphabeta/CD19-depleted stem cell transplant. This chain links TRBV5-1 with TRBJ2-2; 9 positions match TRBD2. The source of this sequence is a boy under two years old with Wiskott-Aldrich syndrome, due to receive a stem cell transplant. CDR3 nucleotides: TGCGCCAGCAGCTTGTTTCTAGCGGGGAGCACCGGGGAGCTGTTTTTT. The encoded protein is CASSLFLAGSTGELFF. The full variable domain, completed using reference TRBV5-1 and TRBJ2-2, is KAGVTQTPRYLIKTRGQQVTLSCSPISGHRSVSWYQQTPGQGLQFLFEYFSETQRNKGNFPGRFSGRQFSNSRSEMNVSTLELGDSALYLCASSLFLAGSTGELFFGEGSRLTVL.